The 5 T cell receptor beta chains presented below share a single source sample, sequenced in a study of cytomegalovirus exposure and HLA in healthy donors. Method: immunoSEQ multiplex PCR; TCRdb's copy keeps in-frame clones and lacks some. This sample has about 130,000 clones; 89% occur once, and the top ten carry 1% to 1.4%. Sequencing was done on a sample of PBMCs. Receptors originate from a woman aged 18 to 35 in good health and CMV-seronegative.

This chain connects TRBV10-1 to TRBJ2-4; D is perhaps TRBD2 (6 bases). This CDR3 region has 15 residues. V dropped 2 bases and J dropped 2 bases, with 10 bases sitting between them. Germline loops: CDR1 WNHNN, CDR2 SYGVQD (reference sequence). The CDR3 spells CASSERAGTKNIQYF. The CDR3 nucleotides read TGCGCCAGCAGTGAGCGCGCGGGAACCAAAAACATTCAGTACTTC.

The rearrangement uses TRBV21-1 and TRBJ2-7; the listed D gene, TRBD1, was not tested against the DNA. TRBV21-1 is given as a pseudogene. The CDR3 runs to 12 residues. The CDR3 DNA reads as TGTGCCAGCCACAGGGATACCTACGAGCAGTACTTC. Translated: CASHRDTYEQYF.

This clone was seen once. The chain combines TRBV21-1 with TRBJ1-1; the table gives TRBD1 as D, unverified against the DNA. TRBV21-1 is designated a pseudogene. CDR3 length: 14 amino acids. DNA of the CDR3: TGTGCCAGCAGCATCGACAGGGGAAGGGTGAGAACTTTCTTT. This translates into CASSIDRGRVRTFF.

The CDR3 DNA is TGCGCCAGCAGCTGGGGACAGGGGAGGCCCGAGCAGTACTTC. Translating it yields CASSWGQGRPEQYF. The gene calls are TRBV5-1 and TRBJ2-7; TRBD1 matches 10 bases. This CDR3 spans 14 amino acids. The V gene's germline CDR1 is SGHRS and CDR2 YFSETQ. Unmatched junction bases numbered 6, after V lost 3 bases and J lost 6 bases.

The gene calls are TRBV7-9 and TRBJ2-7; 8 bases line up with TRBD1. J gave up 2 bases and V 5 bases, and 5 bases lay outside the gene matches. Germline CDR1 SEHNR, CDR2 FQNEAQ (reference sequence). The CDR3 extends over 14 amino acids. This CDR3 reads CASSAGTGPYEQYF. As DNA, the CDR3 is TGTGCCAGCAGCGCAGGGACAGGTCCCTACGAGCAGTACTTC.